This T cell receptor (beta chain) was obtained from a study of cytomegalovirus exposure and HLA in healthy donors. Points from the study as a whole: Testing in vitro showed a few CMV-associated chains specific for CMV antigens. Whilst most TCR sequences proved rare, a subset of public TCRs occurred across many donors.

Generated by immunoSEQ multiplex PCR, the TCRdb table keeps only in-frame clones and is missing some. The data show 150,000 to 250,000 clones, 81% seen once. Among the 110 or so subjects of the validation cohort, separate from the roughly 670-subject first cohort, were the donors. The V gene lost 5 bases and the J gene lost 8 bases, with 27 bases spanning the gap. The CDR3 has 17 amino acids. Germline V lookup: CDR1 MDHEN, CDR2 SYDVKM. Comments on this clone: The antigen is undetermined.

Source material: PBMCs. This clonotype was obtained from a woman aged 30 to 39 in good health and CMV-seronegative. V and J are TRBV28 and TRBJ1-2; possibly TRBD1 for D (6 bases). The CDR3 spells CASSIPLGTSPTGGYTF. The DNA of the CDR3 is TGTGCCAGCAGTATCCCTCTCGGGACATCCCCGACGGGAGGCTACACCTTC.